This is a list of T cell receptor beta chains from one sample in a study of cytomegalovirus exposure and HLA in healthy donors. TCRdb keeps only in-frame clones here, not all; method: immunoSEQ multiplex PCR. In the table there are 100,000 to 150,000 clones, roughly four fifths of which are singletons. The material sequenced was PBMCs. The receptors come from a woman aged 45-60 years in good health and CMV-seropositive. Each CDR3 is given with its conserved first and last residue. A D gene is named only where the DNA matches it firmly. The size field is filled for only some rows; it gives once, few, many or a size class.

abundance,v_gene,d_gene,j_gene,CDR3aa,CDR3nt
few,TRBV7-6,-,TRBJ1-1,CASSLGGGDTEAFF,TGTGCCAGCAGCTTGGGCGGGGGTGATACTGAAGCTTTCTTT
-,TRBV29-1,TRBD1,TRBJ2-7,CSVGTFTTGIHREQYF,TGCAGCGTGGGGACATTTACGACAGGGATCCATCGCGAGCAGTACTTC
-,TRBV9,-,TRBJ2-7,CASSALGGFSYEQYF,TGTGCCAGCAGCGCACTAGGGGGATTCTCCTACGAGCAGTACTTC
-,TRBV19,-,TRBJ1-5,CASSISSNQPQHF,TGTGCCAGTAGTATCAGTAGCAATCAGCCCCAGCATTTT
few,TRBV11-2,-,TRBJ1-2,CASSQRGWGVSDGYTF,TGTGCCAGCAGCCAGAGGGGGTGGGGAGTTTCGGATGGCTACACCTTC
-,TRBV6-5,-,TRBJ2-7,CASSWGRTAYEQYF,TGTGCCAGCAGTTGGGGCAGAACTGCCTACGAGCAGTACTTC
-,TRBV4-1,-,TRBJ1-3,CASSQVGPKNTIYF,TGCGCCAGCAGCCAAGTGGGCCCGAAAAACACCATATATTTT
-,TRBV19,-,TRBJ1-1,CASTLRGMNTEAFF,TGTGCCAGTACCTTGAGGGGGATGAACACTGAAGCTTTCTTT
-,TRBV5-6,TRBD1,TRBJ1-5,CASSSKTGGQSQPQHF,TGTGCCAGCAGCTCCAAGACAGGGGGCCAGAGTCAGCCCCAGCATTTT
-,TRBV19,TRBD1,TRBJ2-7,CASSPKQGYEQYF,TGTGCCAGTAGTCCGAAACAGGGGTACGAGCAGTACTTC
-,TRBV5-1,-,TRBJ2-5,CASSLALSGQETQYF,TGCGCCAGCAGCTTGGCCTTGTCCGGCCAAGAGACCCAGTACTTC
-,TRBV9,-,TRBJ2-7,CARTPNGTPSWEQYF,TGTGCCAGAACCCCCAATGGGACACCGAGTTGGGAGCAGTACTTC
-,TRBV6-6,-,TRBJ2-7,CASTEFPGEQYF,TGTGCCAGCACCGAGTTCCCGGGCGAGCAGTACTTC
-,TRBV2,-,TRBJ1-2,CASRRGNYGYTF,TGTGCCAGCCGGCGGGGAAACTATGGCTACACCTTC
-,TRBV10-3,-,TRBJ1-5,CAIGGVNSNQPQHF,TGTGCCATCGGGGGGGTGAATAGCAATCAGCCCCAGCATTTT
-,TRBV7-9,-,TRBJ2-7,CASTDYRSPTYEQYF,TGTGCCAGCACCGATTACAGGTCCCCCACCTACGAGCAGTACTTC
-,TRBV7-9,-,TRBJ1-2,CASSLTGNGYTF,TGTGCCAGCAGCTTAACAGGGAACGGCTACACCTTC
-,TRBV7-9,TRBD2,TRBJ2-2,CASSLARGGFTGELFF,TGTGCCAGCAGCCTTGCGAGGGGAGGGTTTACCGGGGAGCTGTTTTTT
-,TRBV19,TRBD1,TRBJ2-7,CASTPRGQAYEQYF,TGTGCCAGCACACCACGTGGACAGGCCTACGAGCAGTACTTC
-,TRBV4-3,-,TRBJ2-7,CASSQGKGQQGDYEQYF,TGCGCCAGCAGCCAAGGGAAAGGTCAGCAAGGGGATTACGAGCAGTACTTC
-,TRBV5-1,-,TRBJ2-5,CASSLNGGPQETQYF,TGCGCCAGCAGCCTAAACGGGGGGCCCCAAGAGACCCAGTACTTC
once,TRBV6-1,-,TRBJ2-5,CASSATFGGSSQETQYF,TGTGCCAGCAGTGCCACTTTCGGGGGATCGTCCCAAGAGACCCAGTACTTC
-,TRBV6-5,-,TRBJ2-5,CASSYSIREAQYF,TGTGCCAGCAGTTACTCAATCCGCGAGGCCCAGTACTTC
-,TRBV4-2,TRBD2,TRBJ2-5,CASSQDSGAETQYF,TGTGCCAGCAGCCAGGATAGCGGGGCAGAGACCCAGTACTTC
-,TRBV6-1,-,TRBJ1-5,CASGRGGNTIQPQHF,TGTGCCAGCGGAAGGGGGGGCAATACTATTCAGCCCCAGCATTTT
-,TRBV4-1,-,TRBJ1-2,CASSQGLGSPSYGYTF,TGCGCCAGCAGCCAAGGACTTGGGAGCCCATCATATGGCTACACCTTC
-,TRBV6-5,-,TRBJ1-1,CASSYGAGTEAFF,TGTGCCAGCAGTTACGGGGCGGGGACTGAAGCTTTCTTT
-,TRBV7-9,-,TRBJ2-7,CASSRGNSYEQYF,TGTGCCAGCAGTCGGGGGAACTCCTACGAGCAGTACTTC